A selection of T cell receptor beta chains follows, all from one sample in a study of blood T cells in healthy people across ages. Each CDR3 protein is one row after TCRdb ran MiXCR on the 5' RACE reads. Among more than 750,000 distinct CDR3 sequences listed, 25% to 35% were seen once. The same data also went into a second study, on T cells of mothers and their children.

Sequenced input: blood. Every receptor here comes from a woman aged 35 to 49 in good health. Each CDR3 is given with its conserved first and last residue. D genes are given only for firm matches. Where a row states a size, it is once, few, many or the class of an expanded clone; other rows omit it.

d_gene	abundance	v_gene	j_gene	CDR3aa	CDR3nt
TRBD1	many	TRBV11-2	TRBJ1-2	CASSLGDRGYYGYTF	TGTGCCAGCAGCCTGGGGGACAGGGGGTACTATGGCTACACCTTC
.	many	TRBV12-3/TRBV12-4	TRBJ2-7	CASSSGAWNEQYF	TGTGCCAGCAGTTCGGGGGCTTGGAACGAGCAGTACTTC
TRBD2	few	TRBV12-3/TRBV12-4	TRBJ2-3	CASSFIAGGPNTQYF	TGTGCCAGCAGTTTTATAGCGGGGGGCCCCAATACGCAGTATTTT
.	.	TRBV7-2	TRBJ2-7	CASSSLASSYEQYF	TGTGCCAGCAGCTCCCTGGCTAGTTCCTACGAGCAGTACTTC
TRBD2	.	TRBV20-1	TRBJ2-7	CSASELAGGNYEQYF	TGCAGTGCTAGCGAACTAGCGGGGGGGAATTACGAGCAGTACTTC
.	.	TRBV5-1	TRBJ1-1	CASSLPLDGRYTEAFF	TGCGCCAGCAGCTTGCCATTAGACGGAAGATACACTGAAGCTTTCTTT
.	few	TRBV27	TRBJ2-1	CASSLYLEGDEQFF	TGTGCCAGCAGTTTATATCTAGAGGGCGATGAGCAGTTCTTC
TRBD2	few	TRBV9	TRBJ2-5	CASSVDSRPGGETQYF	TGTGCCAGCAGCGTAGATTCCAGGCCGGGGGGAGAGACCCAGTACTTC
.	.	TRBV5-1	TRBJ2-7	CASSLALTGPYEQYF	TGCGCCAGCAGCCTCGCACTAACCGGCCCCTACGAGCAGTACTTC
TRBD2	.	TRBV28	TRBJ2-2	CASSNPPGAGGHTGERFF	TGTGCCAGCAGTAACCCCCCGGGAGCGGGGGGGCACACCGGGGAGCGGTTTTTT
.	.	TRBV27	TRBJ1-1	CASRLAMNTEAFF	TGTGCCAGCAGACTCGCCATGAACACTGAAGCTTTCTTT
TRBD1	many	TRBV5-1	TRBJ1-5	CASSEQGASNQPQHF	TGCGCCAGCAGTGAACAGGGGGCCAGCAATCAGCCCCAGCATTTT
.	few	TRBV27	TRBJ1-2	CASSLKGGDGYTF	TGTGCCAGCAGTTTAAAGGGGGGGGATGGCTACACCTTC
TRBD1	few	TRBV18	TRBJ2-5	CASSPYLGQGAVKTQYF	TGTGCCAGCTCACCGTACCTTGGACAGGGGGCTGTGAAGACCCAGTACTTC
TRBD1	.	TRBV29-1	TRBJ2-3	CSVECGTGVPDTQYF	TGCAGCGTTGAATGCGGAACAGGGGTCCCAGATACGCAGTATTTT
.	.	TRBV12-3/TRBV12-4	TRBJ1-1	CASLRDVRTEAFF	TGTGCCAGCCTAAGGGACGTCCGCACTGAAGCTTTCTTT
TRBD2	many	TRBV30	TRBJ2-1	CACLWLAGEGFSNEQFF	TGTGCCTGCCTCTGGCTAGCGGGGGAAGGTTTCTCCAATGAGCAGTTCTTC
TRBD1	.	TRBV14	TRBJ1-2	CASRPQTGTYTF	TGTGCCAGCAGACCTCAGACAGGGACCTACACCTTC
.	.	TRBV29-1	TRBJ2-5	CSVARLAETQYF	TGCAGCGTTGCTAGGCTAGCAGAGACCCAGTACTTC
.	.	TRBV9	TRBJ1-1	CTSSVSWATEAFF	TGTACCAGCAGCGTAAGTTGGGCCACTGAAGCTTTCTTT
.	.	TRBV5-1	TRBJ2-5	CASSIGRGVDWGYQETQYF	TGCGCCAGCAGCATAGGACGAGGCGTGGACTGGGGCTACCAAGAGACCCAGTACTTC
.	.	TRBV7-8	TRBJ1-4	CASSQGMEEKLFF	TGTGCCAGCAGCCAGGGGATGGAGGAAAAACTGTTTTTT
.	.	TRBV28	TRBJ1-1	CASSRLVGNTEAFF	TGTGCCAGCAGTCGTTTAGTGGGGAACACTGAAGCTTTCTTT
TRBD2	many	TRBV7-3	TRBJ2-1	CASSRLAGGRYNEQFF	TGTGCCAGCAGCCGACTAGCGGGGGGCCGCTACAATGAGCAGTTCTTC
.	.	TRBV5-6	TRBJ1-2	CASSLVPSRDYGYTF	TGTGCCAGCAGCTTGGTTCCGAGTAGGGACTATGGCTACACCTTC
TRBD2	.	TRBV14	TRBJ2-1	CASSQDPLGGYRQGSEQFF	TGTGCCAGCAGCCAAGATCCTCTGGGGGGGTATCGGCAGGGCAGTGAGCAGTTCTTC